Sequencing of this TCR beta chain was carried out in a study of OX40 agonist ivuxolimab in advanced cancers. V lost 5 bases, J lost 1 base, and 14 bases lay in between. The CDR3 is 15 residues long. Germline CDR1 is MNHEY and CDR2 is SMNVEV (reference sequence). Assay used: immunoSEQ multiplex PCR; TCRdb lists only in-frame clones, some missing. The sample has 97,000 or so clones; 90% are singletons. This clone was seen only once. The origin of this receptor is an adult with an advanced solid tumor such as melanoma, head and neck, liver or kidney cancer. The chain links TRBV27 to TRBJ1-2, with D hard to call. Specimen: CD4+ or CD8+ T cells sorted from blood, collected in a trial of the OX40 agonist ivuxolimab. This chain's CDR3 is CASSPTRTYNYGYTF. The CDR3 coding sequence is TGTGCCAGCAGTCCCACCCGTACGTATAACTATGGCTACACCTTC.